This T cell receptor (beta chain) was found in a study of early T cells in non-severe SARS-CoV-2 infection. This clonotype came up a few times. The CDR3 extends over 12 amino acids. Trimming left V 3 bases short and J 7 bases short, with 7 bases between. One entry per CDR3 protein, called by TCRdb with MiXCR from the 5' RACE reads. There are more than 50,000 distinct CDR3 sequences in the sample; approximately 5.6% occur only once, and 6.5% to 8.5% lies in the top ten. V gene TRBV12-3 or TRBV12-4 combines with J gene TRBJ2-1; D gene ambiguous. The receptor comes from an adult who was a healthcare worker with PCR-confirmed SARS-CoV-2 infection or an uninfected control (not recorded which). The sequenced material came from whole blood. The CDR3 loop reads CASSFIPNEQFF. The CDR3 nucleotides read TGTGCCAGCAGTTTTATCCCTAATGAGCAGTTCTTC.